These T cell receptor beta chains were read from a single sample in a study of identical twins. TCRdb re-called the 5' RACE reads with MiXCR, one entry per CDR3 protein. This sample has about 890,000 distinct CDR3 sequences; roughly an eighth occur once, and the top ten carry around 1.5%. These data are also associated with another study on yellow fever vaccine responses in identical twins.

Source material: PBMCs. Every receptor here comes from a woman aged 18-30 years in good health. Both conserved end residues are part of each CDR3. The D gene is left open where the match is weak.

d_call,v_call,cdr3_aa
TRBD2,TRBV7-8,CASSLLAGDHEQYF
NA,TRBV7-9,CASSAIGMWDTEAFF
NA,TRBV11-3,CASSPRVRGVSYEQYF
TRBD2,TRBV6-5,CASSYWGGGDTQYF
NA,TRBV29-1,CSVEYYQGRGELFF
TRBD1,TRBV28,CASSLKPGQGPWDIQYF
TRBD2,TRBV20-1,CSARVWGLAGGERETQYF
NA,TRBV10-3,CAISGGPDPQETQYF
NA,TRBV7-9,CASSPAYTEAFF
TRBD1,TRBV6-5,CASSSPGTGRAYGYTF
NA,TRBV3-1,CASSQGRQSETQYF
NA,TRBV10-3,CAISPSPYNEQFF
TRBD2,TRBV18,CASSPITSGGLPPTQYNEQFF
TRBD2,TRBV20-1,CSAPPGRVPNEQFF
TRBD1,TRBV2,CASTEWGTGTDTQYF
TRBD2,TRBV11-2,CASSRAGEWGNEQFF
NA,TRBV6-1,CASGSTLGLSRQETQYF
NA,TRBV20-1,CSAAGGRNQPQHF
NA,TRBV6-2/TRBV6-3,CASSKIYVGRTEAFF
TRBD1,TRBV15,CATSRDRTGTEKLFF
NA,TRBV5-1,CASSLFGQADTQYF
TRBD1,TRBV27,CASSPWDRGSLHF
TRBD1,TRBV7-9,CASSLGAQGAEAFF
TRBD1,TRBV7-2,CASSLLGQGSGYTF
TRBD2,TRBV20-1,CSARGLAGAEEQFF
TRBD2,TRBV3-1,CASSQDPGARGGLDEQFF
TRBD1,TRBV12-3/TRBV12-4,CASSPMGSRTGGFRNQPQHF
NA,TRBV11-1,CASSLAMYSGLPSYEQYF
NA,TRBV20-1,CSAREKWDRSYEQYF
TRBD1,TRBV5-8,CASSTGTGRNQPQHF